This TCR beta chain came from a study of blood T cell repertoires in COVID-19. As for the study in general: The United States, Italy and Spain supplied acute and convalescent COVID-19 samples. T cells, B-cell-depleted T cells, or PBMCs provided the cDNA or gDNA that served as material.

TCRdb's table, derived via immunoSEQ multiplex PCR, lists solely in-frame clones and lacks some. The sample shows some 50,000 clones, 83% of them seen only once. Per the germline V gene, CDR1 is SGHDT and CDR2 is YYEEEE. Trimming took off 2 bases at V and 4 bases at J, with 16 bases between the two ends. This CDR3 is 16 amino acids long. The chain recombines TRBV5-6 with TRBJ1-3; no definite D call. The TCR comes from an elderly man in a cohort sampled during active COVID-19. The material sequenced was peripheral blood. Here the CDR3 DNA reads TGTGCCAGCAGCTTACTAGGATTGGGTTCGGGAAACACCATATATTTT. This codes for CASSLLGLGSGNTIYF.